Listed here are 21 T cell receptor beta chains from one sample, sequenced in a study of blood T cells in healthy people across ages. Then a second PCR, running roughly 6 to 11 cycles, was carried out with a sample-barcoded 5' primer and a J-beta primer mix. TCRdb called the 5' RACE reads again in MiXCR, with one record for every CDR3 protein. The repertoire consists of roughly 800,000 distinct CDR3 sequences, with roughly 25% occurring once and the leading ten covering around 9.2%. These data were likewise used in another study, on T cells of mothers and their children.

The sequenced sample consisted of blood. These receptors all come from a boy aged 5-17 years in good health.

This clonotype was picked up a small number of times. CDR3 DNA: TGTGCCAGCAGCTTAGGGACAGGGAGCTCTGGGGCCAACGTCCTGACTTTC. This gives the protein CASSLGTGSSGANVLTF. The chain recombines TRBV7-9 with TRBJ2-6; 8 nucleotides align to TRBD1. Trimming took 1 base from V and 0 from J; bases not matched to a gene: 2. Germline V lookup: CDR1 SEHNR, CDR2 FQNEAQ (reference sequence). The CDR3 is 17 residues long.

The rearrangement joins TRBV5-1 to TRBJ2-1; tentatively, D is TRBD2 (7 bases). CDR3 length equals 17 residues. V was shortened by 0 bases and J by 0 bases, with 13 bases between the two germline ends. Germline assignment: CDR1 SGHRS and CDR2 YFSETQ. The CDR3 loop is CASSLDWRGPSYNEQFF. The CDR3 DNA reads TGCGCCAGCAGCTTGGATTGGCGGGGGCCCTCCTACAATGAGCAGTTCTTC.

A few counts support this clonotype. The chain joins TRBV28 to TRBJ2-5, with D possibly called TRBD1 or TRBD2 (5 bases each). Germline-derived CDR1 and CDR2 are MDHEN and SYDVKM. With 5 bases removed from V and 6 bases from J, the gap between germline ends came to 19 bases. The CDR3 runs to 15 residues. CDR3 DNA sequence: TGTGCCAGCAGTGGAAGGACTCTGGACACGAAGACCCAGTACTTC. It yields the protein CASSGRTLDTKTQYF.

The sample holds a few counts of this clonotype. The chain employs TRBV28 and TRBJ2-7, with TRBD1 matching 8 bases. The CDR3 runs 12 residues. After removal of 8 bases from V and 3 bases from J, the junction contained 3 bases not matched to a gene. From germline, CDR1 is MDHEN and CDR2 SYDVKM. The CDR3 loop is CASGTGNYEQYF. DNA of the CDR3: TGTGCCAGCGGGACAGGCAACTACGAGCAGTACTTC.

The chain has TRBV24-1 and TRBJ2-5, with 8 bases aligning to TRBD2. V lost 1 base to trimming and J lost 5 bases; unmatched junction nucleotides: 8. The CDR3 consists of 16 residues. Germline V gene sequence: CDR1 KGHDR, CDR2 SFDVKD. CDR3: CATSDFRRGGRETQYF. The CDR3 bases are TGTGCCACCAGTGATTTTCGACGGGGGGGAAGGGAGACCCAGTACTTC.

The chain uses TRBV12-3 or TRBV12-4 and TRBJ2-5; 14 positions match TRBD2. V lost 3 bases to trimming and J lost 13 bases; unmatched junction nucleotides: 4. The CDR3 has 13 amino acids. This chain's CDR3 is CASSLGGLAGVYF. Here the CDR3 DNA reads TGTGCCAGCAGTTTGGGGGGACTAGCGGGAGTGTACTTC.

This rearrangement joins TRBV7-9 to TRBJ1-2, with TRBD1 matching over 7 bases. The V segment lost 2 bases and the J segment 5 bases; nucleotides outside the gene matches: 14. The CDR3 consists of 17 residues. Germline lookup yields CDR1 SEHNR and CDR2 FQNEAQ (reference sequence). CDR3 residues: CASSLLLRDSGGYGYTF. The DNA for the CDR3 is TGTGCCAGCAGCTTACTCCTCCGGGACAGCGGGGGGTATGGCTACACCTTC. The complete variable domain, with remaining parts taken from reference TRBV7-9 and TRBJ1-2, reads DTGVSQNPRHKITKRGQNVTFRCDPISEHNRLYWYRQTLGQGPEFLTYFQNEAQLEKSRLLSDRFSAERPKGSFSTLEIQRTEQGDSAMYLCASSLLLRDSGGYGYTFGSGTRLTVV.

This clonotype is a singleton in its sample. The V call is TRBV27, the J call TRBJ2-7; D call uncertain. V lost 8 bases and J 6 bases, leaving 14 bases between the germline ends. Germline V gives CDR1 MNHEY, CDR2 SMNVEV (reference sequence). The CDR3 runs 12 residues. The CDR3 region has the DNA TGTGCCAGCGGCCAACAGCGAACCGAGCAGTACTTC. Translation gives CASGQQRTEQYF.

In this sample, this clonotype turned up many times. The J gene is TRBJ2-7, the V gene TRBV5-1; perhaps TRBD1 as D (6 bases). Germline V gene data show CDR1 as SGHRS and CDR2 as YFSETQ. The CDR3 runs to 13 residues. V was clipped by 0 bases and J by 7 bases, with 11 bases between them. The CDR3 sequence is CASSLDRVGEQYF. The CDR3 nucleotides are TGCGCCAGCAGCTTGGACAGGGTGGGGGAGCAGTACTTC.

The chain is built from TRBV4-1 and TRBJ1-1, with no clear D. CDR3 length: 14 residues. CDR1 is MGHRA, CDR2 YSYEKL, per germline. V lost 1 base and J lost 6, with 12 bases in between. CDR3 coding DNA: TGCGCCAGCAGCCAAGCTAGATCCTCCCCTGAAGCTTTCTTT. Its translation is CASSQARSSPEAFF.

This clonotype was recorded at least ten times. The rearrangement joins TRBV20-1 to TRBJ2-1; D is unresolved. Germline V CDR1 and CDR2: DFQATT, SNEGSKA (reference sequence). V lost 0 bases to trimming and J lost 12 bases, with 9 bases between them. CDR3 length: 11 amino acids. DNA of the CDR3: TGCAGTGCTAGAGACGGGTTTGGGCAGTTCTTC. Its translation: CSARDGFGQFF.

The V and J genes are TRBV27 and TRBJ2-5, with 11 bases matching TRBD1. The end of the DNA is better explained by TRBJ2-7, so the J call may be wrong. CDR3 length: 15 residues. Germline V gene sequence: CDR1 MNHEY, CDR2 SMNVEV (reference sequence). The CDR3 nucleotides are TGTGCCAGCAGTTTCCTGGGACAGGGGGCCTACGAGCAGTACTTC. This codes for CASSFLGQGAYEQYF.

This clonotype was detected a few times. CDR3 in amino acids: CASSSDRKDTQYF. In DNA, the CDR3 is TGTGCCAGCAGCTCAGACAGGAAAGATACGCAGTATTTT. The chain is built from TRBV7-6 and TRBJ2-3, with D tentatively TRBD1 (6 bases). Trimming took off 4 bases at V and 5 bases at J, with 10 bases between the two ends. The CDR3 totals 13 residues. Germline CDR1 is SGHVS and CDR2 is FNYEAQ.

The rearrangement joins TRBV7-9 to TRBJ1-2; D uncertain. In germline, CDR1 is SEHNR, CDR2 FQNEAQ (reference sequence). The CDR3 totals 13 residues. V was shortened by 2 bases and J by 4 bases, with 8 bases between the two germline ends. The CDR3 DNA sequence: TGTGCCAGCAGCTTAATATCCCTCTATGGCTACACCTTC. Translating it yields CASSLISLYGYTF.

This clonotype showed up just a few times. The rearrangement joins TRBV7-2 to TRBJ1-3, with a weak D call TRBD1 (5 bases). The germline gives CDR1 SGHTA, CDR2 FQGNSA. The CDR3 length is 15 residues. Trimming stripped 1 base from V and 7 bases from J, with 14 bases between. The DNA for the CDR3 is TGTGCCAGCAGCTTAGAACACAGGACGAAGAACACCATATATTTT. Amino acid sequence: CASSLEHRTKNTIYF.

V usage is TRBV7-9 and J usage is TRBJ2-5, with 10 positions matching TRBD2. TRBJ2-7 matches the DNA end more closely, so the J call is doubtful. The CDR3 has 19 residues. From germline, CDR1 is SEHNR and CDR2 FQNEAQ (reference sequence). The DNA for the CDR3 is TGTGCCAGCAGCTTGAGAGGTCGGACTAGCGGAACTTTAAGCTACGAGCAGTACTTC. It translates to CASSLRGRTSGTLSYEQYF.

This clonotype came up a few times. The chain has TRBV6-5 and TRBJ2-3; 7 positions match TRBD2. Trimming cost V 5 bases and J 0 bases; bases outside gene matches: 5. This CDR3 region has 15 residues. The germline V gene encodes CDR1 MNHEY and CDR2 SVGAGI. CDR3 sequence reads: CASSNGGISTDTQYF. Here the CDR3 DNA reads TGTGCCAGCAGTAACGGGGGGATTAGCACAGATACGCAGTATTTT.

The chain is built from TRBV12-3 or TRBV12-4 and TRBJ2-5; D is undetermined. The CDR3 contains 14 residues. V lost 6 bases and J 8 bases, leaving 19 bases between the germline ends. The CDR3 DNA reads TGTGCCAGCAGGGTTGGACCAGGAAGAGATACCCAGTACTTC. As protein: CASRVGPGRDTQYF.

V and J are TRBV6-2 or TRBV6-3 and TRBJ2-5; no reliable D call. The last part of the DNA fits TRBJ2-1 better; the J call may be wrong. This CDR3 comprises 13 residues. Germline V gives CDR1 MNHEY, CDR2 SVGEGT. CDR3 sequence reads: CASSYLAVDEQFF. The CDR3 nucleotides are TGTGCCAGCAGTTACCTTGCCGTGGATGAGCAGTTCTTC.

This clonotype was recorded a few times. The chain employs TRBV4-1 and TRBJ2-1; TRBD2 is a possible D gene (6 bases). This CDR3 spans 15 amino acids. Looked up from germline, CDR1 is MGHRA and CDR2 is YSYEKL. The V gene lost 3 bases and the J gene lost 3 bases, with 12 bases spanning the gap. The CDR3 sequence is CASSQFSGNYNEQFF. The CDR3 DNA reads as TGCGCCAGCAGCCAGTTTAGCGGAAACTACAATGAGCAGTTCTTC.

This clonotype was counted a few times. The chain carries TRBV20-1 and TRBJ1-3; D remains ambiguous. The CDR3 is 14 amino acids. Between the trimmed V and J ends, which lost 0 bases and 1 base, there was a span of 7 bases. Germline V gene sequence: CDR1 DFQATT, CDR2 SNEGSKA (reference sequence). This CDR3 is CSARDHLSGNTIYF. DNA of the CDR3: TGCAGTGCTAGAGACCATCTTTCTGGAAACACCATATATTTT.